This T cell receptor beta chain was observed in a study of regulatory T cells in long-lasting Graves disease. Study-level background: New Graves' disease cases had less than 3 months of antithyroid drugs.

The time point was: newly diagnosed GD, antithyroid drugs for less than 3 months. PBMC RNA was the source of the TCR library. This CDR3 spans 19 amino acids. V was trimmed by 0 bases and J by 1 base, leaving 21 bases between them. CDR1 is PRHDT and CDR2 is FYEKMQ in the germline V gene (reference sequence). Sequencing libraries for TCR beta were prepared with iRepertoire HTBI primers and Arm-PCR of CDR3 regions. MiXCR, applied by TCRdb to the multiplex PCR reads, yields one record per CDR3 protein. Among about 560,000 distinct CDR3 sequences listed, about 16% were seen once. These data were also filed under a second study, of T cells in Graves' hyperthyroidism and ophthalmopathy. This second study notes: With a duration under 2 months, the hyperthyroidism was newly diagnosed in patients aged 18 to 65. Together with thyroid ultrasound, orbital computed tomography, serum thyroxine and TRAb, clinical symptoms were used for diagnoses. An initial round of RT-PCR targeting the TCR CDR3 relied on the HTBI primer set.

V gene TRBV13 combines with J gene TRBJ2-5, with D possibly matching TRBD2 (6 bases). The sequence was collected from a man aged 18-30 years with Graves disease. The starting material was peripheral blood mononuclear cells (PBMCs), obtained at new diagnosis, from a patient treated with antithyroid drugs. The CDR3 here is CASSLGFGTVLEGQETQYF. The CDR3 DNA is TGTGCCAGCAGCTTAGGGTTCGGGACTGTTTTGGAGGGCCAAGAGACCCAGTACTTC.